This entry is about one TCR beta chain. Its antigen specificity is not known. Base quality data are lacking; no much larger clone is found one base away. This entry comes from a study of T cells in Graves' hyperthyroidism and ophthalmopathy (dated by TCRdb to the late 2010s). Study-level background: Peripheral blood samples were taken at the time of initial diagnosis, prior to any treatment. To identify distinguishing TCR V-J signatures, a discovery cohort of about 100 patients was used, comprising 40 to 45 with Graves' ophthalmopathy and approximately 57 with stable Graves' hyperthyroidism. An independent validation cohort of around 19 hyperthyroidism patients and approximately 17 patients who later progressed to ophthalmopathy tested prospective prediction of ophthalmopathy. The approximately 100 discovery patients were randomly split 7:3 into training and test sets. Thyroid tissue and blood T-cell repertoires from more than 5 Graves' hyperthyroidism patients were also compared in the study. After sampling, hyperthyroidism patients received methimazole starting at 30 mg daily, and ophthalmopathy patients received high-dose intravenous methylprednisolone. TCR Vbeta CDR3 sequencing of 135 peripheral blood samples (around 45 ophthalmopathy, 75 to 85 hyperthyroidism and some 17 progressor patients) is reported in the paper. The paper as a whole reports these results and caveats: Ophthalmopathy was separated from stable hyperthyroidism by a 13 V-J signature model, with approximately 89% sensitivity and roughly 81% specificity obtained in cross-validation and 80%/75% obtained in testing. No statistical method was used to set the sample size in advance, and investigators knew the group allocation. Most expanded thyroid clonotypes (frequency above 0.001) were also found in blood, which suggests that blood repertoires may mirror thyroid immune responses. In validation, the model predicted progression to ophthalmopathy with over 60% sensitivity and 72% to 85% specificity, a median of about 6.7 months before onset.

Stable Graves' hyperthyroidism was defined as the absence of progression to ophthalmopathy over 18 months of follow-up. Hyperthyroidism patients were newly diagnosed, had a disease duration of under 2 months, and were aged 18 to 65 years. Any patient with an uncontrolled infection, another autoimmune disease, pregnancy or lactation was excluded. Diagnoses were based on clinical symptoms, serum thyroxine and TRAb, thyroid ultrasound and orbital computed tomography. PBMCs were separated from approximately 9.9 ml of fresh peripheral blood using Ficoll-Paque density gradient centrifugation. Trizol reagent was used to extract total RNA, and RNA quality was then checked on an Agilent 2100 Bioanalyzer. TCR beta CDR3 regions were amplified from RNA transcripts. The first round of RT-PCR for the TCR CDR3 was performed with the HTBI primer set and the Qiagen OneStep RT-PCR kit. The libraries were constructed in a second round of multiplex PCR and then size-selected and purified. Sequencing of the libraries was done on an Illumina HiSeq2000 using paired-end 100 bp reads. The authors processed their data as follows. Raw data were processed with SOAPnuke, discarding reads with adapters, uncalled bases, mean Phred below 15, or no exact constant-primer or identifier match. COPE v1.2.5 was used to merge high-quality paired reads, and clonotypes were defined as unique nucleotide sequences. MiTCR v1.1 was used to align clonotypes to the IMGT TRBV, TRBD and TRBJ reference segments. Analysis was restricted to V-J combinations with a frequency above 0.0001, which covered approximately 99% of repertoires. The TCS score was defined as F50 (clonal expansion) divided by E x V (chaos), with BLOSUM62-based TCRdist calculated between CDR3 peptides within each V-J. Welch's t-statistics and random forest reduced 500 to 650 V-J features to roughly 13, which were used in a naive Bayes classifier (R e1071). The public sequencing data were trimmed at Q25 with fastp and processed into clonotypes with MiXCR by TCRdb, which kept only in-frame beta chains. One record per CDR3 amino acid sequence lists the most common genes and DNA. None of the V and J calls come from the authors' own analysis; TCRdb made them. For this sample there are about 620,000 distinct CDR3 sequences; 15% to 20% appear just once. The biggest ten clones account for 3.5% to 4% of the sample.

Relative to germline, V is 4 bases shorter and J is 2 bases shorter, with 10 bases between their ends. CDR1 and CDR2 were assigned from the germline V gene (reference sequence) as SGHKS and YYEKEE. The CDR3 sequence holds 13 residues, the cysteine and phenylalanine included. Just the 39-base CDR3 DNA is kept, in frame starting at base 1. The rearrangement joined TRBV5-5 to TRBJ2-7; a tentative D match to TRBD1 spans 6 bases. What was sequenced was blood. The sequence came from a woman in her 30s with Graves' hyperthyroidism. Read as DNA, the sequence is TGTGCCAGCAGCGCCGGGGACACCTACGAGCAGTACTTC. The encoded protein is CASSAGDTYEQYF.